This record looks at one TCR beta chain sequence and its context. The antigen is unknown. The method was immunoSEQ multiplex PCR; TCRdb's version includes in-frame clones alone and lacks a portion of them. The table includes about 84,000 clones, approximately 91% detected once. These data are taken from a study of cytomegalovirus exposure and HLA in healthy donors. Germline CDR1 is GTSNPN and CDR2 is SVGIG (reference sequence). The CDR3 runs to 12 residues. Trimming stripped 5 bases from V and 2 bases from J, with 10 bases between. Whole-study findings and limits: Confirmation in vitro established that a few CMV-associated chains were specific for CMV antigens.

V is TRBV30 and J is TRBJ2-7; D is possibly TRBD1 (5 bases). This TCR was sampled from a man aged 25-45 years in good health and CMV-seronegative. Sequencing was done on a sample of PBMCs. This CDR3 reads CAWGMGPYEQYF. The DNA for the CDR3 is TGTGCCTGGGGGATGGGGCCCTACGAGCAGTACTTC. The full variable domain, its missing parts supplied by reference TRBV30 and TRBJ2-7, is SQTIHQWPATLVQPVGSPLSLECTVEGTSNPNLYWYRQAAGRGLQLLFYSVGIGQISSEVPQNLSASRPQDRQFILSSKKLLLSDSGFYLCAWGMGPYEQYFGPGTRLTVT.